The entry below describes one TCR beta chain. The data are from a study of CD8+CD57+ T cells in acquired aplastic anemia. The patients chosen for sequencing had shown expansion of CD8+CD57+ cells (detected by flow cytometry). Genomic DNA, serving as template, underwent TCR beta VDJ and CDR3 profiling. TCRdb itself ran the reads through MiXCR, one entry per CDR3 protein. Of about 120,000 distinct CDR3 sequences in the sample, over 55% are singletons; the top ten hold about 31%. The CDR3 is made up of 18 amino acids. Germline V gives CDR1 MNHEY, CDR2 SVGAGI. Trimming stripped 0 bases from V and 9 bases from J, with 21 bases between.

The chain couples TRBV6-5 to TRBJ1-6; D ambiguous. The origin of this receptor is a human donor with aplastic anemia. The sample taken for sequencing was sorted CD4+, CD8+, or CD8+CD57+ T cells (not recorded which) from PBMCs. Here the CDR3 DNA reads TGTGCCAGCAGTTACTCTGTCTTGTCCGACTCATCAATTTCACCCCTCCACTTT. Residues: CASSYSVLSDSSISPLHF.